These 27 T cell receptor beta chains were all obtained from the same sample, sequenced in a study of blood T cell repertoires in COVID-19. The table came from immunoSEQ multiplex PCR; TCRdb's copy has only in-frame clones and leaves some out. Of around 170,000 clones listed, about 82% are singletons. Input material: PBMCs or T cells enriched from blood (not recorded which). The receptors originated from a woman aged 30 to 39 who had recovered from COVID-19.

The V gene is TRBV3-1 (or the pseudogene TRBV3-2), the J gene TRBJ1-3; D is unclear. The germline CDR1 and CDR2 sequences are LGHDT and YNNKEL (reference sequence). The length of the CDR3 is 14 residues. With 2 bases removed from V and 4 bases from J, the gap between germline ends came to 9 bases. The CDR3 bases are TGTGCCAGCAGCCAATCGGGTGGAGGAAACACCATATATTTT. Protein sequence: CASSQSGGGNTIYF.

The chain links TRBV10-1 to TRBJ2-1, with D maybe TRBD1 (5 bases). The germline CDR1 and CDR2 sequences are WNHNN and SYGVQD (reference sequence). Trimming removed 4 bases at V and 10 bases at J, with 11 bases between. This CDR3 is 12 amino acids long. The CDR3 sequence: CASSARAEEQFF. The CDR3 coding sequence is TGCGCCAGCAGTGCCAGGGCAGAGGAGCAGTTCTTC.

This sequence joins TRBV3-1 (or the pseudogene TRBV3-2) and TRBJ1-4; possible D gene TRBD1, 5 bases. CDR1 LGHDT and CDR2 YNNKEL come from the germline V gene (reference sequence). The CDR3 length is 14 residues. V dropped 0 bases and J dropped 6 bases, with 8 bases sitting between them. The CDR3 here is CASSQDAGYEKLFF. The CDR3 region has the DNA TGTGCCAGCAGCCAAGATGCAGGGTATGAAAAACTGTTTTTT.

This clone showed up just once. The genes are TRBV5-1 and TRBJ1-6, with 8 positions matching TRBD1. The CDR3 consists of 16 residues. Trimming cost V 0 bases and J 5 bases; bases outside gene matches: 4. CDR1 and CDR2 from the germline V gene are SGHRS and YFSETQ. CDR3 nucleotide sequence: TGCGCCAGCAGCTTGGGGGGGACAGGCCATAATTCACCCCTCCACTTT. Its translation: CASSLGGTGHNSPLHF.

CDR3 coding DNA: TGTGCCAGCAAAGAGGCTTACTCGGGTCGAAACACCATATATTTT. Amino acids: CASKEAYSGRNTIYF. The V gene is TRBV27, the J gene TRBJ1-3, with D uncertain. The CDR3 has 15 residues. Trimming took 7 bases from V and 5 from J, leaving 18 bases between them. Germline loops: CDR1 MNHEY, CDR2 SMNVEV (reference sequence).

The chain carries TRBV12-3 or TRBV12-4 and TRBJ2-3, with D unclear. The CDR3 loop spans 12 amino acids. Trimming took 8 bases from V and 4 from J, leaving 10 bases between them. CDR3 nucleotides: TGTGCCAGCTCCCCCCGGGCAGATACGCAGTATTTT. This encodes CASSPRADTQYF.

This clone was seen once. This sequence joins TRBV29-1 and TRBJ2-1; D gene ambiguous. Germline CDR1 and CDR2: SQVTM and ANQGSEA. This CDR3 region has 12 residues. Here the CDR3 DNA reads TGCAGTTCTGGAGTTGTCCCCGATGAGCAGTTCTTC. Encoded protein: CSSGVVPDEQFF.

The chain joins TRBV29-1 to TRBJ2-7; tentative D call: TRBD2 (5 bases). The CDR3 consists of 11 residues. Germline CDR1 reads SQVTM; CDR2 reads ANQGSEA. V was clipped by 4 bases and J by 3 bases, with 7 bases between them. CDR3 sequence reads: CSVAGNYEQYF. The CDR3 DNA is TGCAGCGTTGCCGGGAACTACGAGCAGTACTTC.

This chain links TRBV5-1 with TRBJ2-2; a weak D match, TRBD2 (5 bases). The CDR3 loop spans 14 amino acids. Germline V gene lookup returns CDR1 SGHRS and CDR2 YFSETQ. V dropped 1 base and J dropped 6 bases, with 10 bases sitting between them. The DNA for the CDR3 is TGCGCCAGCAGCTTGATTCCGGACTCCGGGGAGCTGTTTTTT. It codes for CASSLIPDSGELFF.

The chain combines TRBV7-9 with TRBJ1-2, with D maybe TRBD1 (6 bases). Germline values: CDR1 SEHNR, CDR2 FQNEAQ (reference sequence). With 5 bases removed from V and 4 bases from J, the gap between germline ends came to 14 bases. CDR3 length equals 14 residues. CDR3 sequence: CASSLGQPSYGYTF. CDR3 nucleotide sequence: TGTGCCAGCAGCCTCGGACAGCCGTCCTATGGCTACACCTTC.

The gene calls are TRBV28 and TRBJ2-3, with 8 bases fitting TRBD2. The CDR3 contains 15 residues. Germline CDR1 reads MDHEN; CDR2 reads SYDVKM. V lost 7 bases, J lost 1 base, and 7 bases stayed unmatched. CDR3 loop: CASTLETSGTDTQYF. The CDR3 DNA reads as TGTGCCAGCACCTTAGAGACTAGCGGCACAGATACGCAGTATTTT.

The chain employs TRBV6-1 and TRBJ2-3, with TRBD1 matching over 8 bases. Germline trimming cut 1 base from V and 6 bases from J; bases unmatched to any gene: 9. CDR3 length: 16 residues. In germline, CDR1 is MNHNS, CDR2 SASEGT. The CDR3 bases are TGTGCCAGCAGTGAAGGATGGCAGGGGGCAGGGGATACGCAGTATTTT. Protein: CASSEGWQGAGDTQYF.

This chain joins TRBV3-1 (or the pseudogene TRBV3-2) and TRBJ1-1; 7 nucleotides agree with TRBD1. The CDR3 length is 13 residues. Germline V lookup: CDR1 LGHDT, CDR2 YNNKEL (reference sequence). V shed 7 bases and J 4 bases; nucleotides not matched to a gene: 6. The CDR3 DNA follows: TGTGCCAGCAACCAGGGGGGGGTCACTGAAGCTTTCTTT. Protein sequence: CASNQGGVTEAFF.

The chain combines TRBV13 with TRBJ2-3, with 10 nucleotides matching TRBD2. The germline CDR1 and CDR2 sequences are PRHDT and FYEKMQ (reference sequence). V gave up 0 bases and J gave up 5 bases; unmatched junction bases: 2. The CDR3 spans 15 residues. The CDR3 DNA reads TGTGCCAGCAGCTTAGGGCTAGCGGGAGTAGATACGCAGTATTTT. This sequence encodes CASSLGLAGVDTQYF.

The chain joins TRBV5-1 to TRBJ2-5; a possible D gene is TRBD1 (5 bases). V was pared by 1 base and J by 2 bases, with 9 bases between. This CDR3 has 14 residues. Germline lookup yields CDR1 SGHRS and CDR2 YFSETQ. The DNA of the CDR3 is TGCGCCAGCAGCTTGTTGACAGCTCAAGAGACCCAGTACTTC. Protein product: CASSLLTAQETQYF.

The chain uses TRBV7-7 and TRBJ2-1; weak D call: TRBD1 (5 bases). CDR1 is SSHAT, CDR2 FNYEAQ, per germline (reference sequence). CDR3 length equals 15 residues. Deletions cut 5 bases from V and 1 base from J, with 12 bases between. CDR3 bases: TGTGCCAGCAGCGTTGACAGTGCTTCCTACAATGAGCAGTTCTTC. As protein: CASSVDSASYNEQFF.

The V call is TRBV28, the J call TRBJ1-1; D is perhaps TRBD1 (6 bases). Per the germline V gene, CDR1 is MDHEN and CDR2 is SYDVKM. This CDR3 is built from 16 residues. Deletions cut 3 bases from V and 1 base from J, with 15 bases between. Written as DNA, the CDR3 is TGTGCCAGCAGTTTCCGGGGGGCGCTGGGGAACACTGAAGCTTTCTTT. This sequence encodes CASSFRGALGNTEAFF.

In nucleotides, the CDR3 is TGTGCCAGCAGTTACCGACAGGGATGGAACTATGGCTACACCTTC. It specifies CASSYRQGWNYGYTF. The J gene is TRBJ1-2, the V gene TRBV6-5, with TRBD1 matching over 7 bases. Trimming removed 2 bases from V and 2 bases from J; junction bases left unmatched: 5. The CDR3 has 15 amino acids. The germline V gene has CDR1 MNHEY and CDR2 SVGAGI.

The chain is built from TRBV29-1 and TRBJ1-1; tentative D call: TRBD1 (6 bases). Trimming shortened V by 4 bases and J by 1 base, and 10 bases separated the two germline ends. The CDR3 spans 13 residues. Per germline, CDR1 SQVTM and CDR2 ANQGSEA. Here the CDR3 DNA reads TGCAGCGTTGTGAGGGGGAGGAACACTGAAGCTTTCTTT. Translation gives CSVVRGRNTEAFF. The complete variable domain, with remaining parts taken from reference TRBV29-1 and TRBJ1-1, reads SAVISQKPSRDICQRGTSLTIQCQVDSQVTMMFWYRQQPGQSLTLIATANQGSEATYESGFVIDKFPISRPNLTFSTLTVSNMSPEDSSIYLCSVVRGRNTEAFFGQGTRLTVV.

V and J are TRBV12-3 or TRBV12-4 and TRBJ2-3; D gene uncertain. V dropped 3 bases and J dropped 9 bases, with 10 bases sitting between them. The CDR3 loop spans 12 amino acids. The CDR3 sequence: CASSFSSLTQYF. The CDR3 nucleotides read TGTGCCAGCAGTTTTAGCTCACTAACGCAGTATTTT.

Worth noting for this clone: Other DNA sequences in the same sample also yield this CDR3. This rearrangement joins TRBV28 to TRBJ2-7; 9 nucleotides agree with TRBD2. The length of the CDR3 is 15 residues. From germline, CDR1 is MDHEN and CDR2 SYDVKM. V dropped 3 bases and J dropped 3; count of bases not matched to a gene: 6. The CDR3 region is CASSLSASGNYEQYF. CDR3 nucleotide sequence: TGTGCCAGCAGTTTGTCGGCTAGCGGGAACTACGAGCAGTACTTC.

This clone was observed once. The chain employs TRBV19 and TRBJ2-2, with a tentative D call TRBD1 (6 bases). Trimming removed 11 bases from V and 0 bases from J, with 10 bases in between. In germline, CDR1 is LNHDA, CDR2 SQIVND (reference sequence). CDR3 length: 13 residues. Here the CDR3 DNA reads TGTGCCGGACAGTGGGCGAACACCGGGGAGCTGTTTTTT. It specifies CAGQWANTGELFF.

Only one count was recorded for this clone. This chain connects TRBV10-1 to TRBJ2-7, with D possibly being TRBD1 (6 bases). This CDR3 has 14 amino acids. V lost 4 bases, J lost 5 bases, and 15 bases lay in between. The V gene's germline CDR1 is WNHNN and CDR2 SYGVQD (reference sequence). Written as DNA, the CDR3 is TGCGCCAGCAGTGGTCAGGGGCGTACAAACGAGCAGTACTTC. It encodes CASSGQGRTNEQYF.

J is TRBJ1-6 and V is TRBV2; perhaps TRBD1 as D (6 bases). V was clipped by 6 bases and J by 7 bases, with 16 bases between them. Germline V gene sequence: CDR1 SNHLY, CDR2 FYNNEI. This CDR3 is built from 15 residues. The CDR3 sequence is CASRERDTGNSPLHF. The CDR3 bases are TGTGCCAGCAGAGAACGGGACACCGGGAATTCACCCCTCCACTTT.

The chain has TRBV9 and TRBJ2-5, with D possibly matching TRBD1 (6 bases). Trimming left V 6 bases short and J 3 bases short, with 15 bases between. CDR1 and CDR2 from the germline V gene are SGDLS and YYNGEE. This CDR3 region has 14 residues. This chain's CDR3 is CASKGRGLEETQYF. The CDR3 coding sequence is TGTGCCAGCAAGGGCAGGGGTTTAGAAGAGACCCAGTACTTC.

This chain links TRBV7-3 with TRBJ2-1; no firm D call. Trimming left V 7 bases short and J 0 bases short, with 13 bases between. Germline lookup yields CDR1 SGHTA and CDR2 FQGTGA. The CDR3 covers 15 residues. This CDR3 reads CASKVGESSYNEQFF. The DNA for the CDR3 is TGTGCCAGCAAAGTGGGCGAAAGCTCCTACAATGAGCAGTTCTTC.

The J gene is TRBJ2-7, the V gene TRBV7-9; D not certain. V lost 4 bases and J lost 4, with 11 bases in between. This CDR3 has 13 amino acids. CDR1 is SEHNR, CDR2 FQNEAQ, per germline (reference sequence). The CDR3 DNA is TGTGCCAGCAGCTCACGCGACTCTTACGAGCAGTACTTC. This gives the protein CASSSRDSYEQYF. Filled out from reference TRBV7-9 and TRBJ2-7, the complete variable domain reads DTGVSQNPRHKITKRGQNVTFRCDPISEHNRLYWYRQTLGQGPEFLTYFQNEAQLEKSRLLSDRFSAERPKGSFSTLEIQRTEQGDSAMYLCASSSRDSYEQYFGPGTRLTVT.